Described below is a single T cell receptor (beta chain) sequence and its context. Clones were read by immunoSEQ multiplex PCR, and TCRdb kept only the in-frame ones, dropping some. The sample has 150,000 to 200,000 clones; 84% are singletons. Deletions cut 2 bases from V and 5 bases from J, with 15 bases between. This CDR3 spans 15 amino acids. Germline CDR1 SSHAT, CDR2 FNYEAQ (reference sequence). The data belong to a study of cytomegalovirus exposure and HLA in healthy donors. Overall study context: The platform used for the approximately 120 validation repertoires matched that of the roughly 670 first-cohort repertoires, a later analysis reported.

The chain is built from TRBV7-7 and TRBJ2-5, with D perhaps TRBD1 (6 bases). Specimen: PBMCs. The origin of this receptor is a woman younger than 35 in good health and CMV-seropositive. The CDR3 sequence is CASSLRGTGSETQYF. The CDR3 region has the DNA TGTGCCAGCAGCTTAAGGGGTACAGGGTCGGAGACCCAGTACTTC.